The rows below give T cell receptor beta chains drawn from one sample of a study of shared clonotypes between healthy human individuals. Sequencing used immunoSEQ multiplex PCR; TCRdb keeps in-frame clones, though not all of them. The sample records about 79,000 clones, 60% to 65% being singletons. Sequences were obtained from memory CD8+ T cells sorted from blood. The source is a young man in good health. The CDR3 runs from the conserved cysteine through the conserved F or W. D genes are given only for firm matches. The listing skips clone size in some rows; elsewhere it reads once, few, many or a size class.

TGTGCCAGCAGTGACCACTCTGGGGCCAACGTCCTGACTTTC CASSDHSGANVLTF TRBJ2-6 medium-sized 14 . TRBV25-1
TGTGCTAGTGGGGAAGGAGTACGCACCGGGGAGCTGTTTTTT CASGEGVRTGELFF TRBJ2-2 few 14 . TRBV12-5
TGTGCCAGCAGACAAGGACAGGAGGAAAATACGCAGTATTTT CASRQGQEENTQYF TRBJ2-3 . 14 TRBD1 TRBV6-6
TGTGCCAGCAGCGTATCGCCAAGGCCCGGGGGGCTCTCTGAAGCTTTCTTT CASSVSPRPGGLSEAFF TRBJ1-1 . 17 . TRBV2
TGTGCCAGTAATTCGGGAGGGCCGGGCAATGAGCAGTTCTTC CASNSGGPGNEQFF TRBJ2-1 . 14 TRBD2 TRBV19
TGCGCCAGCAGCGGGGGGTTAGCCTACGAGCAGTACTTC CASSGGLAYEQYF TRBJ2-7 . 13 TRBD2 TRBV10-2
TGTGCCAGCAGTGAAGGGAGAGGGAGGACAAACACTGAAGCTTTCTTT CASSEGRGRTNTEAFF TRBJ1-1 . 16 . TRBV6-1
TGTGCCAGCAGCCATGTAGGGGTGACTAGCGGCCACACCGGGGAGCTGTTTTTT CASSHVGVTSGHTGELFF TRBJ2-2 . 18 TRBD2 TRBV4-2
TGCGCCAGCAGCCCGACAGTTCCCTCCTACAATGAGCAGTTCTTC CASSPTVPSYNEQFF TRBJ2-1 . 15 . TRBV4-3
TGTGCCAGCAGTGAAGAACTCATCTCCTACGAGCAGTACTTC CASSEELISYEQYF TRBJ2-7 . 14 . TRBV6-1
TGTGCCAGCAGCTTAATTGACAGGCAGTATGGCTACACCTTC CASSLIDRQYGYTF TRBJ1-2 . 14 . TRBV11-2
TGTGCCAGCAGTTTCGGGGGCCCTAACACCGGGGAGCTGTTTTTT CASSFGGPNTGELFF TRBJ2-2 . 15 . TRBV27
TGTGCCAGCAGCTTGGGGACAGGGGGCTACGAGCAGTACTTC CASSLGTGGYEQYF TRBJ2-7 . 14 TRBD1 TRBV6-5
TGTGCCAGCAGCTTGGAAGGAGGGCCCTACAATGAGCAGTTCTTC CASSLEGGPYNEQFF TRBJ2-1 . 15 . TRBV5-4
TGTGCCAGCAGTGAAGCTGGTGAAAAACTGTTTTTT CASSEAGEKLFF TRBJ1-4 . 12 . TRBV6-1
TGTGCCAGCAGCGCTGACAGGGGTGACAATCAGCCCCAGCATTTT CASSADRGDNQPQHF TRBJ1-5 . 15 TRBD1 TRBV5-4
TGCGCCAGCAGCCAAGACTCGAGCTCCTACAATGAGCAGTTCTTC CASSQDSSSYNEQFF TRBJ2-1 few 15 . TRBV4-1
TGTGCCAGCAGTGGATGGACTAGCGGGTCCAATGAGCAGTTCTTC CASSGWTSGSNEQFF TRBJ2-1 once 15 TRBD2 TRBV6-5
TGTGCCAGCAGTTTGGGGGACAGGAGCGTCCATACGCAGTATTTT CASSLGDRSVHTQYF TRBJ2-3 . 15 TRBD1 TRBV28
TGTGCCAGCAGTACCGGGACAGGTGACACCGGGGAGCTGTTTTTT CASSTGTGDTGELFF TRBJ2-2 . 15 TRBD1 TRBV6-5
TGTGCCAGTATGAGGGGTCTTAACACTGAAGCTTTCTTT CASMRGLNTEAFF TRBJ1-1 . 13 . TRBV19
TGCAGCGCTGGGACAGGGGGGAATGAGCAGTTCTTC CSAGTGGNEQFF TRBJ2-1 . 12 TRBD1 TRBV29-1
TGTGCCAGCAGTGCCCACTCCGCCGAGCAGTACTTC CASSAHSAEQYF TRBJ2-7 . 12 . TRBV6-1
TGTGCCAGCTCACCACTGGGTGGTGAAGCTTTCTTT CASSPLGGEAFF TRBJ1-1 . 12 . TRBV18
TGTGCCAGCAGTGAAGGGGCTAGCGGGAGCTCCTACGAGCAGTACTTC CASSEGASGSSYEQYF TRBJ2-7 . 16 TRBD2 TRBV6-1
TGCGCCAGCAGTGATTCGACTATCTACGAGCAGTACTTC CASSDSTIYEQYF TRBJ2-7 . 13 . TRBV10-1
TGTGCCAGCAGTGCTAAGGGCGAGAATGAGCAGTTCTTC CASSAKGENEQFF TRBJ2-1 . 13 . TRBV6-4
TGTGCTAGTGGTTTGGGGGACGGGGAGCTGTTTTTT CASGLGDGELFF TRBJ2-2 . 12 . TRBV12-5
TGTGCCAGTAGTAAGTCGGCTTCTGATAATGAAAAACTGTTTTTT CASSKSASDNEKLFF TRBJ1-4 once 15 . TRBV19
TGTGCCAGCAGTTTACGACAGGGCCTCGACGAGCAGTACTTC CASSLRQGLDEQYF TRBJ2-7 few 14 TRBD1 TRBV27
TGTGCCTGGAGCGGGAGCCAGCTGGGTGGTGAGCCCCAGCATTTT CAWSGSQLGGEPQHF TRBJ1-5 . 15 . TRBV30
TGTGCCAGCAGTATTTCGGACAGTCCCACTGAAGCTTTCTTT CASSISDSPTEAFF TRBJ1-1 . 14 . TRBV6-6
TGTGCCAGCGGTAGGGCGAACTATGGCTACACCTTC CASGRANYGYTF TRBJ1-2 . 12 . TRBV7-9
TGTGCCAGCAGGGAGTTAGCGGTACCTTACAATGAGCAGTTCTTC CASRELAVPYNEQFF TRBJ2-1 . 15 . TRBV2
TGTGCCAGCAGTTTTGGGGGGAGGAGTAGCGGGAGCGATGAGCAGTTCTTC CASSFGGRSSGSDEQFF TRBJ2-1 . 17 TRBD2 TRBV5-4
TGTGCCAGCAGTGAAGGGAGCAATCAGCCCCAGCATTTT CASSEGSNQPQHF TRBJ1-5 . 13 . TRBV6-4
TGTGCCAGCAGAAAAGGACATTGTGAAAAACTGTTTTTT CASRKGHCEKLFF TRBJ1-4 . 13 . TRBV7-4
TGCGCCAGCAGCCAAGTGACTGGTTGGGATACGCAGTATTTT CASSQVTGWDTQYF TRBJ2-3 once 14 . TRBV4-1
TGTGCCAGCAGTGGGTCGATCTGGGGGGACAATGAGCAGTTCTTC CASSGSIWGDNEQFF TRBJ2-1 many 15 . TRBV6-1
TGTGCCAGCAGACAGGGTATCGAAAATCCGTTGAACTTC CASRQGIENPLNF TRBJ2-7 . 13 . TRBV6-5
TGTGCCAGCAGCGTCTCAGCGGGCGACACCGGGGAGCTGTTTTTT CASSVSAGDTGELFF TRBJ2-2 . 15 . TRBV9
TGTGCCAGCAGTCCCAGGGTGTTTAGCAATCAGCCCCAGCATTTT CASSPRVFSNQPQHF TRBJ1-5 . 15 . TRBV28
TGTGCCAGCAGCTTAGCGGCCCGGCCGCAGTATTTT CASSLAARPQYF TRBJ2-3 . 12 . TRBV7-8